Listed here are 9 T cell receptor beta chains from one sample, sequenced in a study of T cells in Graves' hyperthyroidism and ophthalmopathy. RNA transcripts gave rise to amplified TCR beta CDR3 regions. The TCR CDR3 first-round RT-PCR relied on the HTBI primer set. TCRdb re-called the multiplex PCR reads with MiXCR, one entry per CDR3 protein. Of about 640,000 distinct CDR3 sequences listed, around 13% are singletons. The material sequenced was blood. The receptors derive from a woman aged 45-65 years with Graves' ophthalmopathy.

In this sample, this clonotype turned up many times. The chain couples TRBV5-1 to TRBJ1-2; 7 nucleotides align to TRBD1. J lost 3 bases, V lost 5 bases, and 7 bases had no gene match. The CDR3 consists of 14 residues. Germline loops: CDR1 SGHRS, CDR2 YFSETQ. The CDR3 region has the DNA TGCGCCAGCAGGCAAACAGGGGACCACTATGGCTACACCTTC. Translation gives CASRQTGDHYGYTF.

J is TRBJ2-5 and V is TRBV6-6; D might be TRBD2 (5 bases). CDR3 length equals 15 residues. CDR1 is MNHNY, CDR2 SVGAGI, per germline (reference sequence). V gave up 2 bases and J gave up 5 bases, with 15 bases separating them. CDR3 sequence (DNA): TGTGCCAGCAGTTACCTGGGAGTTAGCGTGGAGACCCAGTACTTC. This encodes CASSYLGVSVETQYF.

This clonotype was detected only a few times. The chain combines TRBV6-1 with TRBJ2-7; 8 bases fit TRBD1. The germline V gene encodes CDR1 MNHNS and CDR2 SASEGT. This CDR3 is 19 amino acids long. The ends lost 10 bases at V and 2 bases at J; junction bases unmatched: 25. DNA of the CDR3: TGTGCCACCCAGGGGACCGACAGGGGATCAGCGGGTTACACCTACGAGCAGTACTTC. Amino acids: CATQGTDRGSAGYTYEQYF.

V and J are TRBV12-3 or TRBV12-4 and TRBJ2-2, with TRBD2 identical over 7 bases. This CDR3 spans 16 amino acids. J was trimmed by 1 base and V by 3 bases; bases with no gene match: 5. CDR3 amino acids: CASSFRTSENTGELFF. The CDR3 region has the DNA TGTGCCAGCAGTTTTAGGACTAGTGAGAACACCGGGGAGCTGTTTTTT.

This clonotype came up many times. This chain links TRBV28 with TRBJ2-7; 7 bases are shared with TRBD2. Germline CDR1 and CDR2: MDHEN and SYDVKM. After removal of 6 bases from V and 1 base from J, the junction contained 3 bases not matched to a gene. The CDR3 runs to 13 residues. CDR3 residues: CASRSGTSYEQYF. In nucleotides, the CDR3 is TGTGCCAGCAGAAGCGGGACTTCCTACGAGCAGTACTTC.

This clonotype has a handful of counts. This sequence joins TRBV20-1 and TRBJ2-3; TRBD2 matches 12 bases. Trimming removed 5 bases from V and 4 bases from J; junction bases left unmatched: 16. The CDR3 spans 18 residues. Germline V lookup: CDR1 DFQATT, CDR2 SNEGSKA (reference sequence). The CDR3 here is CSAAPALAGGPLADTQYF. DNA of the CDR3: TGCAGTGCTGCACCGGCTCTAGCGGGAGGGCCCCTCGCAGATACGCAGTATTTT.

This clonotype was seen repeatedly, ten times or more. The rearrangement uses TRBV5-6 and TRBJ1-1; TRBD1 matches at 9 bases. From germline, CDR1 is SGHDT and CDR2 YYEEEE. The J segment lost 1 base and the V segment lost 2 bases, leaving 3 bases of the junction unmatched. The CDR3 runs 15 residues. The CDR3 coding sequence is TGTGCCAGCAGCTTAAAGGGACAGGGGAACACTGAAGCTTTCTTT. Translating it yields CASSLKGQGNTEAFF.

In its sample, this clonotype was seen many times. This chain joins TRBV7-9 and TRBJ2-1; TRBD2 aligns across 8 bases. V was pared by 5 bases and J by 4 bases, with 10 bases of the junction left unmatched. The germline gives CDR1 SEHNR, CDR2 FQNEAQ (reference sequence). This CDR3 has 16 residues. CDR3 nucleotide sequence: TGTGCCAGCAGCCCCGCCGGTAGCGGGATTTACAATGAGCAGTTCTTC. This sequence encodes CASSPAGSGIYNEQFF. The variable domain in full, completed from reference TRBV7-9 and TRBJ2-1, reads DTGVSQNPRHKITKRGQNVTFRCDPISEHNRLYWYRQTLGQGPEFLTYFQNEAQLEKSRLLSDRFSAERPKGSFSTLEIQRTEQGDSAMYLCASSPAGSGIYNEQFFGPGTRLTVL.

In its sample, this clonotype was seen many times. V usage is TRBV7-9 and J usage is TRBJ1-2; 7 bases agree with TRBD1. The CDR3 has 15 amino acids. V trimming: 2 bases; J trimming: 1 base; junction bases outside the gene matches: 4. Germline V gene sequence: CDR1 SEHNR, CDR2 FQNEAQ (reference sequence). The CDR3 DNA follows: TGTGCCAGCAGCTTACGCCGGGACAGTAACTATGGCTACACCTTC. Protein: CASSLRRDSNYGYTF.